This T cell receptor (beta chain) emerged from a study of T cells in women clearing cervical HPV infection. Across the study: Controls gave blood once infection was undetectable; cases at lesion identification. Points from the study as a whole: CIN3+ cases had significantly higher TCR richness than controls; evenness did not differ. It is unknown whether associations predate infection; no effector/memory or HPV-specific sorting.

The data were produced by immunoSEQ multiplex PCR, yet TCRdb's version contains in-frame clones alone and is incomplete. Its listing shows 25,000 to 35,000 clones. Dot-blot hybridization genotyped cervical HPV amplified with MY09/MY11 PCR. V gave up 4 bases and J gave up 0 bases, with 7 bases separating them. This CDR3 is built from 15 residues. Germline V gives CDR1 SNHLY, CDR2 FYNNEI. Note on this clone: Its antigen is undetermined. Read sequence stops 3 residues before the CDR3 end, and the germline J gene provides the missing end.

Sequencing used blood buffy coat. This rearrangement joins TRBV2 to TRBJ1-6; D gene uncertain. This TCR derives from a woman aged 18-70 years with a cervical HPV16 infection that either progressed to CIN3+ or cleared (not recorded which). CDR3 DNA (partial): TGTGCCAGCAGTGGACCTAGCTCCTATAATTCACCC. Amino acid sequence: CASSGPSSYNSP. The full-length CDR3 reads as CASSGPSSYNSPLHF.